The next 6 T cell receptor beta chains were all read from a single sample in a study of graft-versus-host responses after intestinal transplantation. These receptors are not linked to any known antigen. Data came from immunoSEQ multiplex PCR; TCRdb stores just in-frame clones and leaves some out. The sample consists of 89,000 or so clones, roughly 80% of them appearing once. Here the sequenced sample was unstimulated CD4+ T cells sorted from spleen or lymph node cells, taken before intestinal transplant. The receptors originated from a human donor who received an intestinal transplant.

For the CDR3, the DNA is TGTGCCAGCAGTTCCCATGGGACAGTGAACACTGAAGCTTTCTTT. This encodes CASSSHGTVNTEAFF. The chain is built from TRBV28 and TRBJ1-1; 7 nucleotides line up with TRBD1. The CDR3 totals 15 residues. V was pared by 4 bases and J by 0 bases, with 5 bases of the junction left unmatched. The germline CDR1 and CDR2 sequences are MDHEN and SYDVKM.

The chain links TRBV10-1 to TRBJ2-7; 10 bases map to TRBD2. This CDR3 comprises 13 residues. V was clipped by 7 bases and J by 9 bases; unmatched bases: 9. CDR1 and CDR2 (germline): WNHNN, SYGVQD (reference sequence). The CDR3 DNA reads TGCGCCAGCAAGGGTAGCGGGAGGCAGGGGCAGTACTTC. This translates into CASKGSGRQGQYF.

The V and J genes are TRBV5-1 and TRBJ1-1; perhaps TRBD1 as D (5 bases). This CDR3 region has 13 residues. Trimming pared 3 bases from V and 5 bases from J, leaving 11 bases between. CDR1 and CDR2 from the germline V gene are SGHRS and YFSETQ. CDR3 DNA: TGCGCCAGCAGCTGGGACGCGGGGACTGAAGCTTTCTTT. It yields the protein CASSWDAGTEAFF.

This chain links TRBV19 with TRBJ2-7; 10 bases are a match to TRBD1. The CDR3 spans 14 residues. The germline gives CDR1 LNHDA, CDR2 SQIVND (reference sequence). V trimming: 5 bases; J trimming: 9 bases; junction bases outside the gene matches: 10. In nucleotides, the CDR3 is TGTGCCAGTAGTGCCGGGACAGGGGATGTTGCGCAGTACTTC. This sequence encodes CASSAGTGDVAQYF. Full variable domain (rest looked up from reference TRBV19 and TRBJ2-7): DGGITQSPKYLFRKEGQNVTLSCEQNLNHDAMYWYRQDPGQGLRLIYYSQIVNDFQKGDIAEGYSVSREKKESFPLTVTSAQKNPTAFYLCASSAGTGDVAQYFGPGTRLTVT.

The chain employs TRBV6-4 and TRBJ1-1; TRBD1 matches at 9 bases. CDR3 length: 18 residues. Trimming cost V 3 bases and J 1 base; bases outside gene matches: 12. Germline V CDR1 and CDR2: MRHNA, SNTAGT. CDR3 in DNA: TGTGCCAGCAGTGAAAGGGGGGGACAGGGAGGACCGAACACTGAAGCTTTCTTT. It is translated as CASSERGGQGGPNTEAFF.

The V gene is TRBV6-6, the J gene TRBJ1-5; D unclear. Germline values: CDR1 MNHNY, CDR2 SVGAGI (reference sequence). Trimming removed 7 bases from V and 0 bases from J, with 10 bases in between. CDR3 size: 14 residues. The CDR3, as DNA: TGTGCCAGCACTCAGGATACTAGCAATCAGCCCCAGCATTTT. Its protein is CASTQDTSNQPQHF.